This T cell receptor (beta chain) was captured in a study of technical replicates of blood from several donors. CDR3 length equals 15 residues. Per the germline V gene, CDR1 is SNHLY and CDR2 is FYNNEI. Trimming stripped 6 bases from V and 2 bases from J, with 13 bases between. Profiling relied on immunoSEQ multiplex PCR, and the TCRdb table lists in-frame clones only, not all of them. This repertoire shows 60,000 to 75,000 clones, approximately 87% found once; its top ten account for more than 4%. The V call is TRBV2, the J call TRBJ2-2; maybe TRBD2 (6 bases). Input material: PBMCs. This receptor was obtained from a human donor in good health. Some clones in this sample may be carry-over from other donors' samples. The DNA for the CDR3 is TGTGCCAGCAGGACCGGGACTTTCAACACCGGGGAGCTGTTTTTT. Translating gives CASRTGTFNTGELFF. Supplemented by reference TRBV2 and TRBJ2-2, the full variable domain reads EPEVTQTPSHQVTQMGQEVILRCVPISNHLYFYWYRQILGQKVEFLVSFYNNEISEKSEIFDDQFSVERPDGSNFTLKIRSTKLEDSAMYFCASRTGTFNTGELFFGEGSRLTVL.